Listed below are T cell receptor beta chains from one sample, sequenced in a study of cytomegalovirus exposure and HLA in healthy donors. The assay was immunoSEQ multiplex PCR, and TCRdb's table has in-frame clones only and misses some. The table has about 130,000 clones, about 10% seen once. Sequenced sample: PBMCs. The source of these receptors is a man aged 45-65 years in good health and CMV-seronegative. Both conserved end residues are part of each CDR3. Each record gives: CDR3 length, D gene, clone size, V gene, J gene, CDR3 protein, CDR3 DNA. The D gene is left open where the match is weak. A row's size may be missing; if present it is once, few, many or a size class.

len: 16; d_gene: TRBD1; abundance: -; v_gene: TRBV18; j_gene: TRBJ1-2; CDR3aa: CASSPNAPRQGVGYTF; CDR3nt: TGTGCCAGCTCGCCCAACGCCCCTAGACAGGGGGTCGGCTACACCTTC
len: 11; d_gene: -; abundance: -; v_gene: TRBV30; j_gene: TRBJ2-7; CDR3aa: CAWSGPGEQYF; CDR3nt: TGTGCCTGGAGTGGTCCGGGCGAGCAGTACTTC
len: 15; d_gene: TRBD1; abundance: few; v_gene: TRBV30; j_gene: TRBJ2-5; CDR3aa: CAWSVTRGRTETQYF; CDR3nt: TGTGCCTGGAGTGTTACCAGGGGGCGCACTGAGACCCAGTACTTC
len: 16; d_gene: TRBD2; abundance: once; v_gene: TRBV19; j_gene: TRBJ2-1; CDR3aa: CASTRGSGRVNDEQFF; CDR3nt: TGTGCCAGTACCCGCGGTAGCGGGAGGGTTAACGATGAGCAGTTCTTC
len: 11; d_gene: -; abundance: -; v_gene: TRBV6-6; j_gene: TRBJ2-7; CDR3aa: CASSPSYEQYF; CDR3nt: TGTGCCAGCAGTCCAAGCTACGAGCAGTACTTC
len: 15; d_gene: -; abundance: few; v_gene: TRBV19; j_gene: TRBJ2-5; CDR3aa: CASTPTRGSQETQYF; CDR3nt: TGTGCCAGTACCCCAACGAGGGGGTCGCAAGAGACCCAGTACTTC
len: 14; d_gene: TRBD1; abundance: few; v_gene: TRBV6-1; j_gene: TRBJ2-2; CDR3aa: CASRNRGSTGELFF; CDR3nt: TGTGCCAGCAGGAACAGGGGTAGCACCGGGGAGCTGTTTTTT
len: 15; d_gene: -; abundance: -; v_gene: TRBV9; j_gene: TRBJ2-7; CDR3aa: CASSVDLGPPYEQYF; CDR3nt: TGTGCCAGCAGCGTAGATCTGGGCCCGCCCTACGAGCAGTACTTC
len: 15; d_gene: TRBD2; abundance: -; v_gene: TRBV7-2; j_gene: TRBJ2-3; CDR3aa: CASSSVGGDTDTQYF; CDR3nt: TGTGCCAGCAGCTCGGTGGGGGGGGACACAGATACGCAGTATTTT
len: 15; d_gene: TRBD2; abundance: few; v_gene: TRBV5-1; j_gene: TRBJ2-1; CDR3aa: CASSDASGGYNEQFF; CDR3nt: TGCGCCAGCAGCGACGCTAGCGGGGGATACAATGAGCAGTTCTTC
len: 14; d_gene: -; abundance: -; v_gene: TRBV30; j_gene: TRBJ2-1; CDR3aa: CAWDQGSEYNEQFF; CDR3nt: TGTGCCTGGGACCAGGGAAGTGAGTACAATGAGCAGTTCTTC
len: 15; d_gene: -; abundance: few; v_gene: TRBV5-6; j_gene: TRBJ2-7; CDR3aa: CASSSWGVVTYEQYF; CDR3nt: TGTGCCAGCAGCTCCTGGGGGGTGGTGACCTACGAGCAGTACTTC
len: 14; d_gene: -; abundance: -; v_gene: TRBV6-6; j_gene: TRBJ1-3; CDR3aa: CASRPGGDGNTIYF; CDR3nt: TGTGCCAGCAGACCCGGGGGGGACGGAAACACCATATATTTT
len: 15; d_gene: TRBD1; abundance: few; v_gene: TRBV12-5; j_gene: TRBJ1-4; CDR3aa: CASGLGQGVFEKLFF; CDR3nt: TGTGCTAGTGGTTTGGGACAGGGGGTATTTGAAAAACTGTTTTTT
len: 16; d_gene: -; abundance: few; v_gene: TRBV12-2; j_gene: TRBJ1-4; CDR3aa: CASRFGQVPTNEKLFF; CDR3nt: TGTGCAAGTCGCTTTGGACAGGTTCCAACTAATGAAAAACTGTTTTTT
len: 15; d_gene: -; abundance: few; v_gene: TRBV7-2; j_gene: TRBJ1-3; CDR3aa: CASSSYGDSGNTIYF; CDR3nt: TGTGCCAGCAGCTCGTACGGGGACTCTGGAAACACCATATATTTT
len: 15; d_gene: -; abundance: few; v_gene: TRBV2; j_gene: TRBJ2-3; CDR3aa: CASSEALPTTDTQYF; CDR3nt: TGTGCCAGCAGTGAAGCACTTCCAACCACAGATACGCAGTATTTT
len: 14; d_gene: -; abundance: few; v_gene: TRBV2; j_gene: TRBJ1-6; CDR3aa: CASSVLQGNSPLHF; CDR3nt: TGTGCCAGCAGTGTCCTACAGGGTAATTCACCCCTCCACTTT
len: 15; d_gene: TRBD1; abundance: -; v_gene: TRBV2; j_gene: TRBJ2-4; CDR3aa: CASSEGDRGKNIQYF; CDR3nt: TGTGCCAGCAGTGAAGGGGACAGGGGCAAAAACATTCAGTACTTC
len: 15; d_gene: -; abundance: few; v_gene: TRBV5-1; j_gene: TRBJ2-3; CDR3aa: CASSSQTGSTDTQYF; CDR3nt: TGCGCCAGCAGCTCCCAGACAGGTTCCACAGATACGCAGTATTTT
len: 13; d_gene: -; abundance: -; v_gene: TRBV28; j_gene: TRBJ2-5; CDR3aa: CASTRPYQETQYF; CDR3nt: TGTGCCAGCACTCGTCCGTACCAAGAGACCCAGTACTTC
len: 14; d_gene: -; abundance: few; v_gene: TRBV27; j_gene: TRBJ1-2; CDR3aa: CASAFLGTPYGYTF; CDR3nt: TGTGCCAGCGCCTTTCTGGGGACACCCTATGGCTACACCTTC
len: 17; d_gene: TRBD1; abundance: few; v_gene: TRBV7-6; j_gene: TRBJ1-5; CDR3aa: CASSPGPTGRIGQPQHF; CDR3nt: TGTGCCAGCAGCCCCGGACCGACAGGGAGGATCGGTCAGCCCCAGCATTTT
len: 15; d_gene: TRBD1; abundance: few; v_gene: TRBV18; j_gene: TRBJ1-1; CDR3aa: CASSPQGAQDTEAFF; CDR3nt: TGTGCCAGCTCTCCACAGGGGGCGCAGGACACTGAAGCTTTCTTT
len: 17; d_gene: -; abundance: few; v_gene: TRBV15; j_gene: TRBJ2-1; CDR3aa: CATSRDLATSSYNEQFF; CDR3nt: TGTGCCACCAGCAGAGATCTCGCAACTAGTAGCTACAATGAGCAGTTCTTC
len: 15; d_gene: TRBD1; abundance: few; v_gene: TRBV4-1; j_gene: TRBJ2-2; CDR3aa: CASSQVQGADGELFF; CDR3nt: TGCGCCAGCAGCCAAGTACAGGGGGCGGACGGGGAGCTGTTTTTT
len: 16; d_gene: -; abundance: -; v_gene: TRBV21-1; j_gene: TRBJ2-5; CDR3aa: CASSRDSGIGGETQYF; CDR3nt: TGTGCCAGCAGCAGGGATAGCGGGATAGGCGGGGAGACCCAGTACTTC
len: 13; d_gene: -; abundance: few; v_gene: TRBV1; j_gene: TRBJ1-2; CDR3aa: CTSSHRGNYGYTF; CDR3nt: TGCACCAGCAGCCACAGGGGTAACTATGGCTACACCTTC
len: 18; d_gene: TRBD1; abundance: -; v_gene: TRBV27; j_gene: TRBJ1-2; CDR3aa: CASSLGWTGDDGSYGYTF; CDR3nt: TGTGCCAGCAGTTTGGGGTGGACAGGGGATGATGGGAGCTATGGCTACACCTTC
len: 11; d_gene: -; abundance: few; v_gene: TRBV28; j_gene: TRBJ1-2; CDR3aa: CASSERDGYTF; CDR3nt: TGTGCCAGCAGTGAACGGGATGGCTACACCTTC
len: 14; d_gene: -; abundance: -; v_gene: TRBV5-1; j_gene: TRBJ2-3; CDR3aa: CASSLAGLLDTQYF; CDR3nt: TGCGCCAGCAGCTTGGCAGGGTTGCTAGATACGCAGTATTTT
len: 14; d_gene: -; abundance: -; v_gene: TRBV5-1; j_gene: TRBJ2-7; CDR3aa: CASSLEGPQDEQYF; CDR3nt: TGCGCCAGCAGCTTGGAAGGCCCCCAGGACGAGCAGTACTTC
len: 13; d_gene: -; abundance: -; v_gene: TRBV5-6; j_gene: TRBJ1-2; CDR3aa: CASSRWGDQGYTF; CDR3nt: TGTGCCAGCAGCCGGTGGGGCGATCAAGGCTACACCTTC
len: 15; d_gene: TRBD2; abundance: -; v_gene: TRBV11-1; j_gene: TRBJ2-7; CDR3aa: CASSPLVGGSHEQYF; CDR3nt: TGTGCCAGCTCCCCCCTTGTGGGCGGGAGCCACGAGCAGTACTTC
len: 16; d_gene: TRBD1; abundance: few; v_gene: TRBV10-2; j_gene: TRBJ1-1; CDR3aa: CASSPKDRGGNTEAFF; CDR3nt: TGCGCCAGCAGTCCTAAAGACAGGGGAGGAAACACTGAAGCTTTCTTT
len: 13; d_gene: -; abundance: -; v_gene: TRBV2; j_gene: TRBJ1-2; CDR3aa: CASRGGVSSDYTF; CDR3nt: TGTGCCAGCAGGGGGGGGGTATCGTCTGACTACACCTTC
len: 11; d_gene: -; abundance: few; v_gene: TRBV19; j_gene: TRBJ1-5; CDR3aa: CASSMPGAQHF; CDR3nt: TGTGCCAGTAGTATGCCAGGGGCCCAGCATTTT
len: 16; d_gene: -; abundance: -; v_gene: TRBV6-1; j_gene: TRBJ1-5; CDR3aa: CASSEWGGGGNQPQHF; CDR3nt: TGTGCCAGCAGTGAATGGGGGGGCGGGGGCAATCAGCCCCAGCATTTT
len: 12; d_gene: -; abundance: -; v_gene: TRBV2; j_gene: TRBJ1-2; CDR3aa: CASSRTDYGYTF; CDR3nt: TGTGCCAGCAGTAGGACAGACTATGGCTACACCTTC
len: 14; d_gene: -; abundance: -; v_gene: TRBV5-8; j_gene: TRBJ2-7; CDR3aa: CASSLRGLSYEQYF; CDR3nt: TGTGCCAGCAGCTTACGGGGTCTTTCCTACGAGCAGTACTTC
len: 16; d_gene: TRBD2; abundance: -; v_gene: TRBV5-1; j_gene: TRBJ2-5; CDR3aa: CASSTSGGPGGETQYF; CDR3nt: TGCGCCAGCAGCACAAGCGGGGGGCCGGGTGGGGAGACCCAGTACTTC
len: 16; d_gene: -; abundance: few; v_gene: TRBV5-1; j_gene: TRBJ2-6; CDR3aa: CASSGDRRSGANVLTF; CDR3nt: TGCGCCAGCAGCGGTGACAGACGCTCTGGGGCCAACGTCCTGACTTTC
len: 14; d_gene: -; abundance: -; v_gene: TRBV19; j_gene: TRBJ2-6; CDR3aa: CASLLRAGANVLTF; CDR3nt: TGTGCCAGCCTTCTGAGGGCTGGGGCCAACGTCCTGACTTTC
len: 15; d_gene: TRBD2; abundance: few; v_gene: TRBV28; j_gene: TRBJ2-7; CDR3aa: CASSLRGLADYEQYF; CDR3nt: TGTGCCAGCAGTCTCCGGGGACTAGCGGATTACGAGCAGTACTTC
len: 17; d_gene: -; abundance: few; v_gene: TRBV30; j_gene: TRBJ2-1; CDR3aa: CAWSVKATGDSYNEQFF; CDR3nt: TGTGCCTGGAGTGTAAAGGCCACGGGTGACTCCTACAATGAGCAGTTCTTC
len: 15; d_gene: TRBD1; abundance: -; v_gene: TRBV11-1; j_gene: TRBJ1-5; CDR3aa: CASSRDRGGNQPQHF; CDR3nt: TGTGCCAGCAGCCGGGACAGGGGAGGCAATCAGCCCCAGCATTTT
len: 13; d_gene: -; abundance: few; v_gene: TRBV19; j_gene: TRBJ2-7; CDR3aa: CASSIPMAYEQYF; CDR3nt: TGTGCCAGTAGTATCCCCATGGCATACGAGCAGTACTTC
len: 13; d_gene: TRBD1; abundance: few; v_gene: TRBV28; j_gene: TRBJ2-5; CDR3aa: CASSRQGAETQYF; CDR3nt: TGTGCCAGCAGCCGACAGGGGGCAGAGACCCAGTACTTC
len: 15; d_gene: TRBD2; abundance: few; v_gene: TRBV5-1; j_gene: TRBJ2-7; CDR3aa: CASSWTSGSSYEQYF; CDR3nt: TGCGCCAGCAGCTGGACTAGCGGATCCTCCTACGAGCAGTACTTC
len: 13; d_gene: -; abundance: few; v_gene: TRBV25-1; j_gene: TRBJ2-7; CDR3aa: CASSPPGVYEQYF; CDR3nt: TGTGCCAGCAGTCCACCAGGGGTCTACGAGCAGTACTTC
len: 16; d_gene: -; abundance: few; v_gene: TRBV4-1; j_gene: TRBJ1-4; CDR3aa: CASSQGGEAENEKLFF; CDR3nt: TGCGCCAGCAGCCAAGGGGGAGAAGCAGAGAATGAAAAACTGTTTTTT
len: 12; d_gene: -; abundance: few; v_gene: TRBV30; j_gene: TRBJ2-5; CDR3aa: CAWGPGGETQYF; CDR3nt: TGTGCCTGGGGCCCGGGCGGGGAGACCCAGTACTTC